This T cell receptor (beta chain) was observed in a study of T-cell memory formation after mild COVID-19. In the study overall: Largely donor-specific sequence clusters came from two donors. Study observations and caveats: The study found balanced CD4/CD8 in clones contracting day 15 to 85 and a CD4+ lean in later expanders. The study found contracting CD4+ clones mainly in CM and EM and contracting CD8+ clones in EMRA.

The CDR3 covers 16 residues. V was pared by 0 bases and J by 5 bases, with 15 bases between. Germline V gene data show CDR1 as KGHDR and CDR2 as SFDVKD. Using constant-segment primers, 5'RACE produced TCR alpha and TCR beta cDNA libraries carrying sample barcodes and UMIs. Using its own MiXCR run on the 5' RACE reads, TCRdb lists one record per CDR3 protein. The top ten clones hold approximately 10% of a sample with around 200,000 distinct CDR3 sequences, around 25% of them seen once. This clonotype was counted only a few times. The target antigen is unknown. V gene TRBV24-1 combines with J gene TRBJ2-5; D not resolved. The TCR sequence derives from an adult woman who had mild COVID-19 (a few samples of this study predate the infection). Cell type and time point are not known. The specimen sequenced was PBMCs or a T cell subset sorted from them (not recorded which). The CDR3 loop is CATSDLGSYHQETQYF. CDR3 DNA: TGTGCCACCAGTGATTTGGGCAGTTATCATCAGGAGACCCAGTACTTC.